The 18 T cell receptor beta chains below all came from one sample that was sequenced in a study of T cells after yellow fever vaccination. TCRdb passed the 5' RACE reads through MiXCR, listing each CDR3 protein once. The table records roughly 310,000 distinct CDR3 sequences, about 8.7% of them present only once. This material consisted of PBMCs, taken on the day of the first yellow fever vaccination. These receptors originate from a man aged 18 to 29 who received the YFV17D yellow fever vaccine.

This clonotype was counted a few times. The gene calls are TRBV20-1 and TRBJ2-7; D gene uncertain. V was pared by 1 base and J by 4 bases, with 11 bases between. The CDR3 covers 13 residues. Germline V gene data show CDR1 as DFQATT and CDR2 as SNEGSKA (reference sequence). The CDR3 nucleotides are TGCAGTGCTAGAGTTCGGGCCTTATACGAGCAGTACGTC. This sequence encodes CSARVRALYEQYV.

The J gene is TRBJ2-5, the V gene TRBV7-2, with D uncertain. V shed 2 bases and J shed 4 bases, with 11 bases lying between them. This CDR3 is 14 amino acids long. Per the germline V gene, CDR1 is SGHTA and CDR2 is FQGNSA. The CDR3, as DNA: TGTGCCAGCAGCTTAATGGGTGGCGGAGAGACCCAGTACTTC. Protein product: CASSLMGGGETQYF.

This rearrangement joins TRBV21-1 to TRBJ1-5. TRBV21-1 is listed as a pseudogene. The CDR3 has 16 residues. In DNA form, the CDR3 reads TGTGCCAGCAGCATCCGGCCTCGGAGGGGCAATCAGCCCCAGCATTTT. Its translation is CASSIRPRRGNQPQHF.

This clonotype was observed a handful of times. The chain couples TRBV10-3 to TRBJ2-5, with D hard to call. This CDR3 comprises 15 residues. The V gene lost 6 bases and the J gene lost 4 bases, with 18 bases spanning the gap. In germline, CDR1 is ENHRY, CDR2 SYGVKD. The CDR3 region has the DNA TGTGCCATCAGAAGTCCCCGACCGATGGGAGAGACCCAGTACTTC. Protein: CAIRSPRPMGETQYF.

The rearrangement links TRBV5-1 to TRBJ2-3; D unclear. This CDR3 comprises 16 residues. The ends were cut back, 0 bases at V and 4 bases at J, with 15 bases in the middle. Germline V gives CDR1 SGHRS, CDR2 YFSETQ. Here the CDR3 reads CASSLVYLTVSDTQYF. CDR3 in DNA: TGCGCCAGCAGCTTGGTTTACCTAACAGTGTCAGATACGCAGTATTTT. Variable domain in full (rest from reference TRBV5-1 and TRBJ2-3): KAGVTQTPRYLIKTRGQQVTLSCSPISGHRSVSWYQQTPGQGLQFLFEYFSETQRNKGNFPGRFSGRQFSNSRSEMNVSTLELGDSALYLCASSLVYLTVSDTQYFGPGTRLTVL.

As regards this clonotype: The junction departs from germline at one end; a sequencing error may be responsible. V gene TRBV20-1 combines with J gene TRBJ2-3; D might be TRBD2 (5 bases). CDR1 is DFQATT and CDR2 is SNEGSKA in the germline V gene (reference sequence). The CDR3 runs 14 residues. The CDR3 DNA follows: TGCAGTACTAGAACAGCGGCGAGCACAGATACGCAGTATTTT. It translates to CSTRTAASTDTQYF.

This sequence joins TRBV20-1 and TRBJ2-3, with a possible D match to TRBD1 (5 bases). Germline CDR1 DFQATT, CDR2 SNEGSKA (reference sequence). The CDR3 spans 13 residues. Trimming removed 4 bases from V and 2 bases from J, with 10 bases in between. The CDR3 region has the DNA TGCAGTGCTATAGACAGCTTCACAGATACGCAGTATTTT. Protein sequence: CSAIDSFTDTQYF.

This clonotype has a handful of counts. This chain joins TRBV28 and TRBJ2-1; the match to TRBD1 covers 8 bases. Germline trimming cut 3 bases from V and 7 bases from J; bases unmatched to any gene: 5. The CDR3 loop spans 14 amino acids. Germline V gives CDR1 MDHEN, CDR2 SYDVKM. CDR3 in amino acids: CASSFPGDRNEQFF. The CDR3, as DNA: TGTGCCAGCAGTTTTCCCGGGGACAGGAATGAGCAGTTCTTC.

The chain links TRBV27 to TRBJ2-2; no reliable D call. Germline CDR1 reads MNHEY; CDR2 reads SMNVEV (reference sequence). This CDR3 region has 13 residues. Trimming removed 3 bases at V and 6 bases at J, with 8 bases between. CDR3 region: CASSFDRPGELFF. Here the CDR3 DNA reads TGTGCCAGCAGTTTTGATCGGCCCGGGGAGCTGTTTTTT.

V is TRBV15 and J is TRBJ1-4; 7 bases align to TRBD1. Germline-derived CDR1 and CDR2 are LNHNV and YYDKDF (reference sequence). V was pared by 5 bases and J by 3 bases, with 15 bases of the junction left unmatched. This CDR3 is 18 amino acids long. The CDR3 loop is CATSWSRDSGGPNEKLFF. The CDR3 coding sequence is TGTGCCACCAGCTGGTCCCGGGACAGTGGGGGGCCTAATGAAAAACTGTTTTTT.

This clonotype was seen more than once but under ten times. The chain joins TRBV7-9 to TRBJ2-1; no firm D call. In germline, CDR1 is SEHNR, CDR2 FQNEAQ (reference sequence). V lost 2 bases and J 9 bases, leaving 17 bases between the germline ends. The CDR3 is 15 amino acids. CDR3 nucleotide sequence: TGTGCCAGCAGCTTAAAAAGGGATTTAGGCGGTGAGCAGTTCTTC. Translated: CASSLKRDLGGEQFF.

The chain recombines TRBV4-1 with TRBJ1-1; the D is unclear. CDR1 is MGHRA, CDR2 YSYEKL, per germline. This CDR3 spans 14 amino acids. V shed 7 bases and J shed 6 bases, with 18 bases lying between them. CDR3 residues: CASTSKTTGAEAFF. The DNA of the CDR3 is TGCGCCAGCACCTCAAAGACCACGGGCGCTGAAGCTTTCTTT.

There are many counts of this clonotype. The chain carries TRBV5-1 and TRBJ2-2, with D tentatively TRBD2 (5 bases). V lost 0 bases and J lost 6, with 12 bases in between. In germline, CDR1 is SGHRS, CDR2 YFSETQ. This CDR3 region has 15 residues. CDR3 nucleotide sequence: TGCGCCAGCAGCTTGGACCCGGGATTGGCCGGGGAGCTGTTTTTT. Residues: CASSLDPGLAGELFF.

The rearrangement links TRBV20-1 to TRBJ2-1; D may be TRBD1 or TRBD2 (6 bases each). V was cut by 3 bases and J by 4 bases, with 13 bases left in between. Germline CDR1 DFQATT, CDR2 SNEGSKA (reference sequence). The CDR3 spans 14 residues. The CDR3 spells CSASSGAGYNEQFF. The CDR3 bases are TGCAGTGCTAGTTCGGGGGCTGGGTACAATGAGCAGTTCTTC.

This clonotype appeared a few times. The chain links TRBV5-1 to TRBJ2-2, with a tentative D call TRBD1 (5 bases). V was trimmed by 1 base and J by 4 bases, leaving 11 bases between them. The germline V gene has CDR1 SGHRS and CDR2 YFSETQ. This CDR3 has 15 amino acids. CDR3 amino acids: CASSLRGTTTGELFF. The CDR3, as DNA: TGCGCCAGCAGCTTGAGGGGAACGACCACCGGGGAGCTGTTTTTT. The entire variable domain, with the rest obtained from reference TRBV5-1 and TRBJ2-2, is as follows: KAGVTQTPRYLIKTRGQQVTLSCSPISGHRSVSWYQQTPGQGLQFLFEYFSETQRNKGNFPGRFSGRQFSNSRSEMNVSTLELGDSALYLCASSLRGTTTGELFFGEGSRLTVL.

This clonotype occurred many times. This chain joins TRBV5-6 and TRBJ2-3; D may be TRBD2 (7 bases). The germline gives CDR1 SGHDT, CDR2 YYEEEE. The CDR3 loop spans 16 amino acids. With 0 bases removed from V and 5 bases from J, the gap between germline ends came to 16 bases. CDR3 bases: TGTGCCAGCAGCTTGGGTGGGGGGGCCCCCGGAGATACGCAGTATTTT. Encoded protein: CASSLGGGAPGDTQYF.

In this sample, this clonotype turned up a few times. For the CDR3, the DNA is TGTGCCAGTAGTTCCCAGCCGGCCACTGAAGCTTTCTTT. It translates to CASSSQPATEAFF. This chain connects TRBV19 to TRBJ1-1; D remains unclear. Germline values: CDR1 LNHDA, CDR2 SQIVND (reference sequence). V was cut by 5 bases and J by 4 bases, with 11 bases left in between. CDR3 length equals 13 residues.

The V call is TRBV4-3, the J call TRBJ1-4; D uncertain. From germline, CDR1 is LGHNA and CDR2 YSLEER. This CDR3 has 17 amino acids. Trimming stripped 5 bases from V and 0 bases from J, with 16 bases between. In DNA, the CDR3 is TGCGCCAGCAGCATGGTAGTGTTGGCGACAACTAATGAAAAACTGTTTTTT. Its protein is CASSMVVLATTNEKLFF.